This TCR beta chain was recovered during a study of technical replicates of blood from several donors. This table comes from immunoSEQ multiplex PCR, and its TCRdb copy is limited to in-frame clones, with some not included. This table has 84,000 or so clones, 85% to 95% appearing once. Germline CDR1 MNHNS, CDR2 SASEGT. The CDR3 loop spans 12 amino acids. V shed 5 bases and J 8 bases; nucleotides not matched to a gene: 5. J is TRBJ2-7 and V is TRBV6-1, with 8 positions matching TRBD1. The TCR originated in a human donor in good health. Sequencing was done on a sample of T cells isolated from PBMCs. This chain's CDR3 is CASSSGGAKQYF. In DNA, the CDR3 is TGTGCCAGCAGTTCAGGGGGCGCGAAGCAGTACTTC.